This is a list of T cell receptor beta chains from one sample in a study of human T cells and chemical hapten exposure. TCRdb re-called the RACE reads with MiXCR, one entry per CDR3 protein. The sample holds about 98,000 distinct CDR3 sequences, roughly 10% seen once. The sequencing here drew on whole blood, taken in connection with sensitization to the hapten diphenylcyclopropenone (DPC). Source of these receptors: a woman aged 60-75 years with alopecia areata. Some clones in this sample may be carry-over from other donors' samples. CDR3s include the opening cysteine and the closing phenylalanine or tryptophan. The order of the fields is V gene, D gene, J gene, clone size, CDR3 DNA, CDR3 protein. A D gene is named only where the DNA matches it firmly. Only part of the rows carry a size: once, few, many, or a class if the clone is expanded.

v_gene: TRBV5-5; d_gene: .; j_gene: TRBJ2-2; abundance: many; CDR3nt: TGTGCCAGTGGGTTGGGCCTCACCGGGGAGCTGTTTTTT; CDR3aa: CASGLGLTGELFF
v_gene: TRBV9; d_gene: .; j_gene: TRBJ2-1; abundance: few; CDR3nt: TGTGCCAGCAGCGTAGCCAACCATCTAACTGAGCAGTTCTTC; CDR3aa: CASSVANHLTEQFF
v_gene: TRBV5-1; d_gene: .; j_gene: TRBJ2-3; abundance: .; CDR3nt: TGCGCCAGCAGTTCACAGGGCCCGGGCGCAGATACGCAGTATTTT; CDR3aa: CASSSQGPGADTQYF
v_gene: TRBV7-2; d_gene: TRBD2; j_gene: TRBJ2-3; abundance: once; CDR3nt: TGTGCCAGCAGCTTAGGATCAAGTGGGCGGGGGAGCACAGATACGCAGTATTTT; CDR3aa: CASSLGSSGRGSTDTQYF
v_gene: TRBV6-6; d_gene: .; j_gene: TRBJ1-1; abundance: few; CDR3nt: TGTGCCATCACTAAGGGGGACACTGAAGCTTTCTTT; CDR3aa: CAITKGDTEAFF
v_gene: TRBV6-1; d_gene: .; j_gene: TRBJ1-2; abundance: many; CDR3nt: TGTGCCAGCAAACAGGGTAACTATGGCTACACCTTC; CDR3aa: CASKQGNYGYTF
v_gene: TRBV3-2; d_gene: .; j_gene: TRBJ1-1; abundance: few; CDR3nt: TGTGCCAGCAGCCAAGATGGGGCAGATAACACTGAAGCTTTCTTT; CDR3aa: CASSQDGADNTEAFF
v_gene: TRBV11-2; d_gene: TRBD1; j_gene: TRBJ1-1; abundance: .; CDR3nt: TGTGCCAGCAGCTTGACAGGGGGTGGGAGCACTGAAGCTTTCTTT; CDR3aa: CASSLTGGGSTEAFF
v_gene: TRBV5-1; d_gene: .; j_gene: TRBJ2-2; abundance: few; CDR3nt: TGCGCCAGCAGCCAAGGAACTACCGGGGAGCTGTTTTTT; CDR3aa: CASSQGTTGELFF
v_gene: TRBV2; d_gene: .; j_gene: TRBJ2-3; abundance: few; CDR3nt: TGTGCCAGCAGTGAACGGGACAGCACAGATACGCAGTATTTT; CDR3aa: CASSERDSTDTQYF
v_gene: TRBV29-1; d_gene: TRBD2; j_gene: TRBJ2-5; abundance: few; CDR3nt: TGCAGCGCCACTCTAGCGGAAGAGACCCAGTACTTC; CDR3aa: CSATLAEETQYF
v_gene: TRBV30; d_gene: .; j_gene: TRBJ1-4; abundance: few; CDR3nt: TGTGCCTGGAGTGGACACCAAACCCCTCAAAATGAAAAACTGTTTTTT; CDR3aa: CAWSGHQTPQNEKLFF
v_gene: TRBV5-1; d_gene: .; j_gene: TRBJ2-5; abundance: .; CDR3nt: TGCGCCAGCAGCTTGGCGGGGGCAGAGACCCAGTACTTC; CDR3aa: CASSLAGAETQYF
v_gene: TRBV7-8; d_gene: TRBD2; j_gene: TRBJ2-3; abundance: medium-sized; CDR3nt: TGTGCCAGCAGCTTAGTGAGCGGGGGTGCCTCCGATACGCAGTATTTT; CDR3aa: CASSLVSGGASDTQYF
v_gene: TRBV12-3/TRBV12-4; d_gene: .; j_gene: TRBJ1-1; abundance: many; CDR3nt: TGTGCCAGCAGTTACCGATACGAAGCTTTCTTT; CDR3aa: CASSYRYEAFF
v_gene: TRBV29-1; d_gene: TRBD1; j_gene: TRBJ2-7; abundance: few; CDR3nt: TGCAGCGCCGCTTTCACAGGGGCTAACGAGCAGTACTTC; CDR3aa: CSAAFTGANEQYF
v_gene: TRBV7-9; d_gene: TRBD1; j_gene: TRBJ1-1; abundance: .; CDR3nt: TGTGCCAGCAGCCTTGGACAGGGATTGAACACTGAAGCTTTCTTT; CDR3aa: CASSLGQGLNTEAFF
v_gene: TRBV19; d_gene: .; j_gene: TRBJ2-7; abundance: many; CDR3nt: TGTGCCAGTAGTAGACAGTATGACGAGCAGTACTTC; CDR3aa: CASSRQYDEQYF
v_gene: TRBV27; d_gene: TRBD1; j_gene: TRBJ2-7; abundance: few; CDR3nt: TGTGCCAGCAGAAGGACAGGGGGCTACGAGCAGTACTTC; CDR3aa: CASRRTGGYEQYF
v_gene: TRBV7-9; d_gene: TRBD1; j_gene: TRBJ1-2; abundance: .; CDR3nt: TGTGCCAGCAGCATTGCCAACAGGGGGCCTAACTATGGCTACACCTTC; CDR3aa: CASSIANRGPNYGYTF
v_gene: TRBV20-1; d_gene: TRBD2; j_gene: TRBJ2-3; abundance: .; CDR3nt: TGCAGTGCAGCGCGGGGGTTCTACACAGATACGCAGTATTTT; CDR3aa: CSAARGFYTDTQYF
v_gene: TRBV5-1; d_gene: .; j_gene: TRBJ1-1; abundance: many; CDR3nt: TGCGCCAGCAGCTTGGACTATGTGGGGAGGAGGCCTGAAGCTTTCTTT; CDR3aa: CASSLDYVGRRPEAFF
v_gene: TRBV20-1; d_gene: TRBD1; j_gene: TRBJ1-6; abundance: few; CDR3nt: TGCAGTGCTAGAGAAGTCGGACAGGGGAGTTCACCCCTCCACTTT; CDR3aa: CSAREVGQGSSPLHF
v_gene: TRBV6-9; d_gene: .; j_gene: TRBJ2-7; abundance: .; CDR3nt: TGTGCCAGCAGGGAAGACACCCCTATTGAGCAGTACTTC; CDR3aa: CASREDTPIEQYF
v_gene: TRBV6-2/TRBV6-3; d_gene: .; j_gene: TRBJ1-6; abundance: many; CDR3nt: TGTGCCAGCAGTACCCGGACAGAGAAATTGAGCTCCTATAATTCACCCCTCCACTTT; CDR3aa: CASSTRTEKLSSYNSPLHF
v_gene: TRBV2; d_gene: .; j_gene: TRBJ1-1; abundance: few; CDR3nt: TGTGCCAGCAGTGAAGCGCTCACAGGTGAAGCTTTCTTT; CDR3aa: CASSEALTGEAFF
v_gene: TRBV27; d_gene: .; j_gene: TRBJ2-3; abundance: many; CDR3nt: TGTGCCAGCAGTTCGGACTCTTATACGCAGTATTTT; CDR3aa: CASSSDSYTQYF
v_gene: TRBV6-6; d_gene: .; j_gene: TRBJ2-7; abundance: few; CDR3nt: TGTGCCATCTCTCATGGGGGGCAGACCTACGAGCAGTACTTC; CDR3aa: CAISHGGQTYEQYF
v_gene: TRBV11-2; d_gene: .; j_gene: TRBJ1-1; abundance: .; CDR3nt: TGTGCCAGCAGCCCCAGTTTAGGGCGTATGGGCACTGAAGCTTTCTTT; CDR3aa: CASSPSLGRMGTEAFF
v_gene: TRBV11-2; d_gene: TRBD2; j_gene: TRBJ2-1; abundance: few; CDR3nt: TGTGCCAGCCACACCGGGACTAGCGCCTACAATGAGCAGTTCTTC; CDR3aa: CASHTGTSAYNEQFF
v_gene: TRBV7-3; d_gene: .; j_gene: TRBJ2-5; abundance: few; CDR3nt: TGTGCCAGCAGCTTAACGAGGGGAGAGACCCAGTACTTC; CDR3aa: CASSLTRGETQYF